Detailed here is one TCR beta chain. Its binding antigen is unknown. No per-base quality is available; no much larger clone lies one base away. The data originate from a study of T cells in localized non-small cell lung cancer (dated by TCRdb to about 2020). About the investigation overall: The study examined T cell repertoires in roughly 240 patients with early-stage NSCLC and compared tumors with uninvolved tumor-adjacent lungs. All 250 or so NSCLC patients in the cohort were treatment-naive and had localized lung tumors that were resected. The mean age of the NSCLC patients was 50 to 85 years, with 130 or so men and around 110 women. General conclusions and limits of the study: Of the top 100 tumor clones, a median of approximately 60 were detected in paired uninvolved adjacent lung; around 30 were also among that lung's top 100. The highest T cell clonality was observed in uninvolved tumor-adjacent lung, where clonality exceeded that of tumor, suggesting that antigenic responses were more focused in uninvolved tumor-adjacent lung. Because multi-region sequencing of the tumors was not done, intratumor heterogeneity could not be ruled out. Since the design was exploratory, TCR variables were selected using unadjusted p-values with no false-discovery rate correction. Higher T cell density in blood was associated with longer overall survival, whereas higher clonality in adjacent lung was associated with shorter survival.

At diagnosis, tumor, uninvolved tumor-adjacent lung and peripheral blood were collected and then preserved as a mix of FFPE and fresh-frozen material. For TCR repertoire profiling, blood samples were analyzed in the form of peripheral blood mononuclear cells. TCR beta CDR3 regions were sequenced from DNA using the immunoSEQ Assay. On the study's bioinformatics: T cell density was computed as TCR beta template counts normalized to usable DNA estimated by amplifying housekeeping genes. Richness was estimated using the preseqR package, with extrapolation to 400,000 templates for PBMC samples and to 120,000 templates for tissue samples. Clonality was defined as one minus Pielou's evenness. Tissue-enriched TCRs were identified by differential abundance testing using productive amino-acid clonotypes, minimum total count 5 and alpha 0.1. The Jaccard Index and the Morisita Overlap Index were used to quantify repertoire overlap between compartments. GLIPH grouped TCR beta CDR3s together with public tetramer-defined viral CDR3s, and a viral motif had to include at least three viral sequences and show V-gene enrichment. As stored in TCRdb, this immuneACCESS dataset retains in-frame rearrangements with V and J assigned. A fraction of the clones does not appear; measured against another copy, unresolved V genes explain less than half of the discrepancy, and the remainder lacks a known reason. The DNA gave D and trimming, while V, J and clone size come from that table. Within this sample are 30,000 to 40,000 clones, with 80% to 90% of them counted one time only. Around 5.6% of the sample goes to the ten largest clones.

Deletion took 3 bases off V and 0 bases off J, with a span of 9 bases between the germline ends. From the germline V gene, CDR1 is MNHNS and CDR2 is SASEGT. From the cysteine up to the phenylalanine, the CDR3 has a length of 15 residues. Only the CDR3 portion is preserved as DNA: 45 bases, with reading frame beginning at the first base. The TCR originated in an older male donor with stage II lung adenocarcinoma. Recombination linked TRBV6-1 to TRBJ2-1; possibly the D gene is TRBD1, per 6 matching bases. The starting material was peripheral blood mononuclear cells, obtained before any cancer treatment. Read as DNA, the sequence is TGTGCCAGCAGTGAGGACAGCTTCTCCTACAATGAGCAGTTCTTC. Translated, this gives CASSEDSFSYNEQFF.